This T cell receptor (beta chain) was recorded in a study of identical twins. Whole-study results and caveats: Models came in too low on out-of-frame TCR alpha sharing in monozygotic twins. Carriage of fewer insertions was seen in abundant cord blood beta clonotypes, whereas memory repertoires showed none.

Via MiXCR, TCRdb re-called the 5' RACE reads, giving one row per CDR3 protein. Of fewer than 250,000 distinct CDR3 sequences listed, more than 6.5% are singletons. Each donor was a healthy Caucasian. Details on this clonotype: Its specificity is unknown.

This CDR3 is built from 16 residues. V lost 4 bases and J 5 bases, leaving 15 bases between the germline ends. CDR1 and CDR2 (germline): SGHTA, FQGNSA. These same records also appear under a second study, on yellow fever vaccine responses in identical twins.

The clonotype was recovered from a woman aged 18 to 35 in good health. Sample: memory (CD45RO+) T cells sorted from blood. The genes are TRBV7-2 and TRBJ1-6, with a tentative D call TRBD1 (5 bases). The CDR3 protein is CASSSPPGLNNSPLHF. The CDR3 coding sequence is TGTGCCAGCAGCTCCCCACCAGGGCTTAATAATTCACCCCTCCACTTT.